The clone carrying this T cell receptor (beta chain) was recorded once. The length of the CDR3 is 14 residues. CDR1 and CDR2 from the germline V gene are SGHNT and YENEEA. The PCR made use of 60 Vbeta and 13 Jbeta primers. The protocol was immunoSEQ multiplex PCR, while the TCRdb copy is restricted to in-frame clones and leaves out a portion. The sample has 150,000 to 200,000 clones, approximately 80% seen once; the top ten hold approximately 1.4%. The sample comes from a study of cytomegalovirus exposure and HLA in healthy donors. Overall study context: HLA-typed donors contributed around 88 million unique TCRs, which were held in an early data release.

This TCR was sampled from a woman under 30 in good health and CMV-seronegative. The V call is TRBV11-3, the J call TRBJ2-5; 10 bases match TRBD1. The tail of the sequence fits TRBJ2-7 better, so the J call may be wrong. What was sequenced was PBMCs. The CDR3 here is CASSPRDRGIEQYF. Written as DNA, the CDR3 is TGTGCCAGCAGCCCCCGGGACAGGGGAATCGAGCAGTACTTC.